A single sample gave rise to the 16 T cell receptor beta chains below, sequenced in a study of blood T cell repertoires in COVID-19. Produced via immunoSEQ multiplex PCR; TCRdb's table is partial and in-frame only. The sample includes about 480,000 clones, approximately 88% of them seen just once. The sample was PBMCs or T cells enriched from blood (not recorded which). Every receptor here comes from a woman aged 40 to 49 who had recovered from COVID-19.

The V call is TRBV28, the J call TRBJ1-5; D call uncertain. V lost 4 bases and J 0 bases, leaving 7 bases between the germline ends. There are 14 residues in the CDR3. In germline, CDR1 is MDHEN, CDR2 SYDVKM. CDR3 protein: CASSSRYSNQPQHF. The CDR3 DNA follows: TGTGCCAGCAGTTCCAGGTATAGCAATCAGCCCCAGCATTTT.

The chain carries TRBV27 and TRBJ1-1; the D is unclear. V was pared by 6 bases and J by 4 bases, with 12 bases between. The CDR3 has 13 amino acids. Germline V gives CDR1 MNHEY, CDR2 SMNVEV (reference sequence). The DNA for the CDR3 is TGTGCCAGCAGCAACCGCCGGGGCACTGAAGCTTTCTTT. Protein: CASSNRRGTEAFF.

V is TRBV6-2 or TRBV6-3 and J is TRBJ2-7; perhaps TRBD2 as D (6 bases). There are 15 residues in the CDR3. Germline values: CDR1 MNHEY, CDR2 SVGEGT. The V end lost 2 bases, the J end lost 1 base, and 12 bases lay between the germline ends. The CDR3 nucleotides read TGTGCCAGCAGTTACCTCGGGACTCCTTCCTACGAGCAGTACTTC. It translates to CASSYLGTPSYEQYF.

This clone was detected once. The V and J genes are TRBV6-1 and TRBJ2-5, with D tentatively TRBD2 (5 bases). Trimming took 3 bases from V and 5 from J, leaving 7 bases between them. Germline V lookup: CDR1 MNHNS, CDR2 SASEGT. The CDR3 length is 12 residues. The CDR3 is CASSDGEETQYF. The CDR3 DNA is TGTGCCAGCAGTGACGGGGAGGAGACCCAGTACTTC.

This chain uses TRBV6-1 with TRBJ2-5; no definite D call. V was shortened by 2 bases and J by 5 bases, with 12 bases between the two germline ends. CDR3 size: 14 residues. Per the germline V gene, CDR1 is MNHNS and CDR2 is SASEGT. CDR3 DNA sequence: TGTGCCAGCAGTGAACCTGGTGCCCGGGAGACCCAGTACTTC. It is translated as CASSEPGARETQYF.

The chain couples TRBV30 to TRBJ1-2; D remains ambiguous. This CDR3 is 13 amino acids long. V was trimmed by 8 bases and J by 2 bases, leaving 15 bases between them. Germline loops: CDR1 GTSNPN, CDR2 SVGIG (reference sequence). The CDR3 DNA follows: TGTGCCGGAGGGAGGGATACCAACTATGGCTACACCTTC. This translates into CAGGRDTNYGYTF. Full variable domain (remainder filled in from reference TRBV30 and TRBJ1-2): SQTIHQWPATLVQPVGSPLSLECTVEGTSNPNLYWYRQAAGRGLQLLFYSVGIGQISSEVPQNLSASRPQDRQFILSSKKLLLSDSGFYLCAGGRDTNYGYTFGSGTRLTVV.

The V call is TRBV21-1, the J call TRBJ2-1; the tabulated D call, TRBD1, remains unverified against the DNA. TRBV21-1 is marked as a pseudogene. This CDR3 contains 12 residues. The CDR3 DNA reads as TGTGCCAGCAGCATCAGGGTTGGTGAGCAGTTCTTC. It translates to CASSIRVGEQFF.

V gene TRBV19 combines with J gene TRBJ2-7; a weak D match, TRBD1 (6 bases). This CDR3 contains 18 residues. Trimming cost V 7 bases and J 5 bases, with 30 bases left between them. Germline loops: CDR1 LNHDA, CDR2 SQIVND (reference sequence). The CDR3: CASMGQGRPGKASHEQYF. CDR3 bases: TGTGCCAGTATGGGGCAGGGGCGCCCCGGGAAAGCTAGCCACGAGCAGTACTTC.

The genes are TRBV7-2 and TRBJ2-2, with a tentative D call TRBD1 (5 bases). The CDR3 runs to 14 residues. Trimming stripped 1 base from V and 3 bases from J, with 6 bases between. The germline V gene encodes CDR1 SGHTA and CDR2 FQGNSA. The CDR3 is CASSLEGYTGELFF. CDR3 nucleotides: TGTGCCAGCAGCTTAGAGGGGTACACCGGGGAGCTGTTTTTT. Complete variable domain (other parts from reference TRBV7-2 and TRBJ2-2): GAGVSQSPSNKVTEKGKDVELRCDPISGHTALYWYRQSLGQGLEFLIYFQGNSAPDKSGLPSDRFSAERTGGSVSTLTIQRTQQEDSAVYLCASSLEGYTGELFFGEGSRLTVL.

This rearrangement joins TRBV9 to TRBJ2-7; 8 bases match TRBD1. Germline CDR1 is SGDLS and CDR2 is YYNGEE. The CDR3 is 13 amino acids. V lost 6 bases, J lost 5 bases, and 7 bases stayed unmatched. CDR3 DNA: TGTGCCAGCACGACAGGGGAAGGCGACGAGCAGTACTTC. It yields the protein CASTTGEGDEQYF. The full variable domain, rest sourced from reference TRBV9 and TRBJ2-7, is DSGVTQTPKHLITATGQRVTLRCSPRSGDLSVYWYQQSLDQGLQFLIQYYNGEERAKGNILERFSAQQFPDLHSELNLSSLELGDSALYFCASTTGEGDEQYFGPGTRLTVT.

This rearrangement joins TRBV4-3 to TRBJ2-1; 7 bases line up with TRBD2. The CDR3 extends over 16 amino acids. Germline assignment: CDR1 LGHNA and CDR2 YSLEER. With V trimmed by 0 bases and J by 7 bases, 9 bases remained unmatched. CDR3 loop: CASSQDSGEGYNEQFF. CDR3 DNA: TGCGCCAGCAGCCAAGATTCGGGGGAGGGGTATAATGAGCAGTTCTTC.

The V gene is TRBV13, the J gene TRBJ2-5; D call uncertain. The germline V gene encodes CDR1 PRHDT and CDR2 FYEKMQ (reference sequence). The CDR3 totals 13 residues. V gave up 1 base and J gave up 1 base, with 4 bases separating them. CDR3 sequence (DNA): TGTGCCAGCAGCTTAGCCCTCCAAGAGACCCAGTACTTC. As protein: CASSLALQETQYF.

The chain is built from TRBV25-1 and TRBJ1-1; D ambiguous. V dropped 2 bases and J dropped 2 bases, with 9 bases sitting between them. CDR3 length: 14 amino acids. Germline CDR1 and CDR2: MGHDK and SYGVNS. The CDR3 sequence is CASSEVGSNTEAFF. In DNA form, the CDR3 reads TGTGCCAGCAGTGAAGTGGGGAGCAACACTGAAGCTTTCTTT.

This rearrangement joins TRBV27 to TRBJ2-5, with 7 bases fitting TRBD1. Germline CDR1 and CDR2: MNHEY and SMNVEV (reference sequence). The CDR3 is 18 amino acids. With V trimmed by 5 bases and J by 1 base, 16 bases remained unmatched. CDR3 sequence: CASSRKMGDGTAQETQYF. DNA for the CDR3: TGTGCCAGCAGTCGCAAAATGGGGGATGGGACAGCCCAAGAGACCCAGTACTTC.

V usage is TRBV12-3 or TRBV12-4 and J usage is TRBJ1-2; 10 bases agree with TRBD1. V dropped 3 bases and J dropped 8; count of bases not matched to a gene: 3. This CDR3 is 13 amino acids long. The CDR3 here is CASSFLGQGGYTF. CDR3 sequence (DNA): TGTGCCAGCAGTTTTTTGGGACAGGGGGGCTACACCTTC.

V and J are TRBV3-1 (or the pseudogene TRBV3-2) and TRBJ2-5, with unresolved D. The germline gives CDR1 LGHDT, CDR2 YNNKEL (reference sequence). The length of the CDR3 is 14 residues. V lost 0 bases and J 3 bases, leaving 8 bases between the germline ends. The CDR3 reads CASSQDLEEETQYF. CDR3 bases: TGTGCCAGCAGCCAAGACCTCGAGGAAGAGACCCAGTACTTC.